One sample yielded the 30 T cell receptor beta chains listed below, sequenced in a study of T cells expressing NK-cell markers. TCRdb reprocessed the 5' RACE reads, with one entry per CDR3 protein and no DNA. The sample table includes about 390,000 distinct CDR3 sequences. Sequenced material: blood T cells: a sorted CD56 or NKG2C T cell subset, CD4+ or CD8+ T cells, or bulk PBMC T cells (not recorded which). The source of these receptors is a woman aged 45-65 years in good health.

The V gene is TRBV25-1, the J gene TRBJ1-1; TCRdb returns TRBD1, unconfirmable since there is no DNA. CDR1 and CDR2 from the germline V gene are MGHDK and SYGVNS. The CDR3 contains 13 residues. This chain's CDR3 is CASLGQGGTEAFF.

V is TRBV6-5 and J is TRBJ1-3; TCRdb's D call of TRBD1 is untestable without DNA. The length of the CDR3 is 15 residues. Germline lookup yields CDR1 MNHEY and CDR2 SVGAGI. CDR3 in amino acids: CASRATGASGNTIYF.

The CDR3 spells CASSSEGLRGYTF. V usage is TRBV12-3 or TRBV12-4 and J usage is TRBJ1-2. CDR3 length: 13 residues.

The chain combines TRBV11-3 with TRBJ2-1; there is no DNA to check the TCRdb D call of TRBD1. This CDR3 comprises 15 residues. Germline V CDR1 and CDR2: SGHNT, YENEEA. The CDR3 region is CASSLGPGKVDEQFF.

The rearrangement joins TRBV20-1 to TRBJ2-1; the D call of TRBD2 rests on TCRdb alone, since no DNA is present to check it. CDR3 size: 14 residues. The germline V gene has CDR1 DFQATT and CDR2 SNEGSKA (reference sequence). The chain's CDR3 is CSAIAGRNYNEQFF.

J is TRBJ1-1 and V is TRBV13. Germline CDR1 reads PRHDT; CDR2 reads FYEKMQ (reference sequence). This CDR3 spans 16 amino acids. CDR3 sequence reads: CASSPTRAATNTEAFF.

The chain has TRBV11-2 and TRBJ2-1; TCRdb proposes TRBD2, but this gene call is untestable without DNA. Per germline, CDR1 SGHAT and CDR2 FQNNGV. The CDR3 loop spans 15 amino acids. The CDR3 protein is CASSYYSGLRNEQFF. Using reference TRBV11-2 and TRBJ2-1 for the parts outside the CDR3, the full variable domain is EAGVAQSPRYKIIEKRQSVAFWCNPISGHATLYWYQQILGQGPKLLIQFQNNGVVDDSQLPKDRFSAERLKGVDSTLKIQPAKLEDSAVYLCASSYYSGLRNEQFFGPGTRLTVL.

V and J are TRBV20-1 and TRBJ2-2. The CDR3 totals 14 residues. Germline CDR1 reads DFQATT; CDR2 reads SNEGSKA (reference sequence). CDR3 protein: CSAPDTLGTGELFF.

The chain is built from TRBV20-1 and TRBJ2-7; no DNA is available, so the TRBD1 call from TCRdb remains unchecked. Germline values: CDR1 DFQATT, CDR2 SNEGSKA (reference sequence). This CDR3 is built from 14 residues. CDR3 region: CSAPKGGGIYEQYF.

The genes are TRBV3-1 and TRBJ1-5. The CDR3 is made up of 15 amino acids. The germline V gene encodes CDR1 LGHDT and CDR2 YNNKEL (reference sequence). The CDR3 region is CASSQYGLSGQPQHF.

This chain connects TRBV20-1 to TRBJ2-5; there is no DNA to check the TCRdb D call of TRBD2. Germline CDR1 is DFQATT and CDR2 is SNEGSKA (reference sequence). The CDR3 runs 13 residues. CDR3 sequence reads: CSAGLAVGETQYF.

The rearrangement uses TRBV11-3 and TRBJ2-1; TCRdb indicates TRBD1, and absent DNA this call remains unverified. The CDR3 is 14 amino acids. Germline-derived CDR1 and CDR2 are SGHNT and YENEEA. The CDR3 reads CASSNSGQGDEQFF.

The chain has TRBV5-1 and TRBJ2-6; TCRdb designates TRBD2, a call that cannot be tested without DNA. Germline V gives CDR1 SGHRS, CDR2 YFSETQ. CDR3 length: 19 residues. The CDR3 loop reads CASSLDGLAGGFGANVLTF.

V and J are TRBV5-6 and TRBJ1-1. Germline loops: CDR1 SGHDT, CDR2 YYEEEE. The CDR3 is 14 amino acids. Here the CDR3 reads CASSLVRKAGEAFF.

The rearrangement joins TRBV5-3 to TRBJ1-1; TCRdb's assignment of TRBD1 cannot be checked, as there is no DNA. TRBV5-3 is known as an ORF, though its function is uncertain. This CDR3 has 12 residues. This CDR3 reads CARRTGDTEAFF.

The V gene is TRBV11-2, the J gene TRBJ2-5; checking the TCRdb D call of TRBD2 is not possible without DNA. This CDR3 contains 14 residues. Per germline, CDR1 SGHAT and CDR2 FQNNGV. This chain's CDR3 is CASSLDRLAETQYF. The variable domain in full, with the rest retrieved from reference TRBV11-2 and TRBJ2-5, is EAGVAQSPRYKIIEKRQSVAFWCNPISGHATLYWYQQILGQGPKLLIQFQNNGVVDDSQLPKDRFSAERLKGVDSTLKIQPAKLEDSAVYLCASSLDRLAETQYFGPGTRLLVL.

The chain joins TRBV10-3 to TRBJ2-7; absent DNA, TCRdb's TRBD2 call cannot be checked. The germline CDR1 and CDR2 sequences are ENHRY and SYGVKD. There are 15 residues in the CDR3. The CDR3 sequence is CAISDLAAQPWEQYF.

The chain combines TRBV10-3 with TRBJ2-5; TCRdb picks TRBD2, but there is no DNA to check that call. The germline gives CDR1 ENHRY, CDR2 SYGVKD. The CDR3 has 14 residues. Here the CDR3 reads CATLAGGPQETQYF.

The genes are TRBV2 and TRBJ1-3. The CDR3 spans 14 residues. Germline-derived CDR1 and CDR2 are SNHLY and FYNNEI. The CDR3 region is CASKPAASGNTIYF.

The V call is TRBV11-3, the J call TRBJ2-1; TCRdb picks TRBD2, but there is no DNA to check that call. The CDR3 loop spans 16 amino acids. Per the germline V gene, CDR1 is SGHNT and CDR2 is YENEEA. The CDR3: CASSLKSEWRFLEQFF.

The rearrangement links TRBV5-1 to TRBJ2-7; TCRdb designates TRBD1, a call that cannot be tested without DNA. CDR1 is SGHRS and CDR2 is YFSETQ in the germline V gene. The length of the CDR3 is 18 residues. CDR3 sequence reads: CASSKRPATGGSHYEQYF.

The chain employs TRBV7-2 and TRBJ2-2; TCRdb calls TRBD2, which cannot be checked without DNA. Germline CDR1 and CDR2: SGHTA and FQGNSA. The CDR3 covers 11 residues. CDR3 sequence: CLAGRTGELFF.

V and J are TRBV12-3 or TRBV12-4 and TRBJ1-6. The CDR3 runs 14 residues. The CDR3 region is CASSSRVANSPLHF.

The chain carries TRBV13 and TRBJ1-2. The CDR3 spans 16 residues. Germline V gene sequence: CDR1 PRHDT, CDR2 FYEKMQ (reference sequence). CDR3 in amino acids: CASSLGSQFSTYGYTF.

Here the CDR3 reads CAWSVLAGGPGTQYF. The rearrangement uses TRBV30 and TRBJ2-5; lacking DNA, the TRBD2 call made by TCRdb goes unchecked. Germline V gene lookup returns CDR1 GTSNPN and CDR2 SVGIG (reference sequence). This CDR3 is 15 amino acids long. The variable domain in full, completed from reference TRBV30 and TRBJ2-5, reads SQTIHQWPATLVQPVGSPLSLECTVEGTSNPNLYWYRQAAGRGLQLLFYSVGIGQISSEVPQNLSASRPQDRQFILSSKKLLLSDSGFYLCAWSVLAGGPGTQYFGPGTRLLVL.

The CDR3 here is CASSLGGSGRGVPYNEQFF. V gene TRBV7-9 combines with J gene TRBJ2-1; no DNA is available, so the TRBD1 call from TCRdb remains unchecked. The CDR3 totals 19 residues. CDR1 is SEHNR and CDR2 is FQNEAQ in the germline V gene (reference sequence).

CDR3 residues: CASSPDRATGEQFF. This chain links TRBV7-3 with TRBJ2-1; TCRdb selects TRBD1, and the lack of DNA leaves this call unchecked. The germline gives CDR1 SGHTA, CDR2 FQGTGA. The CDR3 covers 14 residues.

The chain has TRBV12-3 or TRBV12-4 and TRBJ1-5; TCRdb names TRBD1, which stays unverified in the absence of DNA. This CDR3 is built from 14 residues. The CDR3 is CASSFAGTSQPQHF.

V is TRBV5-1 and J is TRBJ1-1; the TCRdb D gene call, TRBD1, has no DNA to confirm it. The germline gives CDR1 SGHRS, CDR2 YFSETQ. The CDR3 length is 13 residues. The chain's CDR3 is CASSWAGDTEAFF.

This CDR3 is CASSQVPGQGASGYTF. This chain joins TRBV4-1 and TRBJ1-2; TCRdb names TRBD1, which stays unverified in the absence of DNA. The CDR3 spans 16 residues. Germline CDR1 reads MGHRA; CDR2 reads YSYEKL.